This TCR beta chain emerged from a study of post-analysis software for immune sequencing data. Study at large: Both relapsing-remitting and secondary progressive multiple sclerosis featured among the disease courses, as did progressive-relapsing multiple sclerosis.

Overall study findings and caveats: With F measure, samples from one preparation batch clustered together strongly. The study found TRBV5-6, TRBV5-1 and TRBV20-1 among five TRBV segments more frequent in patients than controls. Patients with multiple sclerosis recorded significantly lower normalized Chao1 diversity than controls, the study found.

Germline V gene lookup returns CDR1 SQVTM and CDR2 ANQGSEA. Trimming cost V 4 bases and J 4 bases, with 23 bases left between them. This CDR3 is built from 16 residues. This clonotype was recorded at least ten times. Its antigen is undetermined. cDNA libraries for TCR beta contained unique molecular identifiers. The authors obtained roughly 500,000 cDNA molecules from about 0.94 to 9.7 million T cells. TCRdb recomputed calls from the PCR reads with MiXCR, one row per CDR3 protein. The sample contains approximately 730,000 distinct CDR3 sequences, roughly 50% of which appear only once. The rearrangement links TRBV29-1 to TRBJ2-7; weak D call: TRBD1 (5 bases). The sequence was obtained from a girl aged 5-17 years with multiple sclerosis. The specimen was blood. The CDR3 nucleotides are TGCAGCGTTGCCCCCGCCCCAGGGCCAAGTTCGTACGAGCAGTACTTC. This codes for CSVAPAPGPSSYEQYF.